The 18 T cell receptor beta chains below all came from one sample that was sequenced in a study of blood T cell repertoires in COVID-19. Data came from immunoSEQ multiplex PCR; TCRdb stores just in-frame clones and leaves some out. The top ten clones hold about 27% of a sample with about 42,000 clones, around 76% of them seen once. The sample consisted of peripheral blood. The receptors were gathered from a man older than 75 with acute or convalescent COVID-19.

The CDR3, as DNA: TGTGCCAGCAGCCCGGGACTAGCGGCCTACGAGCAGTACTTC. Amino acids: CASSPGLAAYEQYF. V is TRBV7-8 and J is TRBJ2-7; 11 bases are a match to TRBD2. The CDR3 covers 14 residues. J lost 2 bases, V lost 5 bases, and 2 bases had no gene match. Germline V gives CDR1 SGHVS, CDR2 FQNEAQ.

J is TRBJ2-1 and V is TRBV2; D ambiguous. The V end lost 2 bases, the J end lost 4 bases, and 6 bases lay between the germline ends. The CDR3 loop spans 13 amino acids. Germline V lookup: CDR1 SNHLY, CDR2 FYNNEI. The CDR3 loop is CASSENTYNEQFF. The CDR3 nucleotides read TGTGCCAGCAGTGAAAACACATACAATGAGCAGTTCTTC.

The chain combines TRBV6-5 with TRBJ1-2; TRBD1 agrees at 8 bases. Per germline, CDR1 MNHEY and CDR2 SVGAGI. The V gene end was trimmed by 2 bases and the J gene end by 5 bases; junction bases not matched to a gene: 7. This CDR3 comprises 15 residues. The CDR3 region has the DNA TGTGCCAGCAGTTACCCGACAGGGGCGGGATATGGCTACACCTTC. This encodes CASSYPTGAGYGYTF.

The rearrangement joins TRBV5-6 to TRBJ1-5; 10 bases align to TRBD1. The V gene end was trimmed by 4 bases and the J gene end by 4 bases; junction bases not matched to a gene: 5. The CDR3 extends over 15 amino acids. The germline V gene has CDR1 SGHDT and CDR2 YYEEEE. The CDR3 protein is CASSNRDRGNQPQHF. CDR3 nucleotide sequence: TGTGCCAGCAGCAACCGGGACAGGGGTAATCAGCCCCAGCATTTT.

The J gene is TRBJ1-2, the V gene TRBV28; no firm D call. CDR3 length: 12 residues. Germline-derived CDR1 and CDR2 are MDHEN and SYDVKM. V lost 6 bases and J lost 5, with 10 bases in between. CDR3 sequence: CASSSYEYGYTF. The DNA of the CDR3 is TGTGCCAGCAGCTCCTATGAGTATGGCTACACCTTC.

This clone has a handful of counts. V and J are TRBV18 and TRBJ1-4; maybe TRBD1 (5 bases). Germline V gene data show CDR1 as KGHSH and CDR2 as LQKENI. This CDR3 is built from 15 residues. Deletions cut 2 bases from V and 8 bases from J, with 15 bases between. The CDR3, as DNA: TGTGCCAGCTCACCATCGGGGACTCGAGTGGAAAAACTGTTTTTT. It yields the protein CASSPSGTRVEKLFF.

The table lists this clone with a count of one. This chain uses TRBV5-6 with TRBJ1-2, with 9 nucleotides matching TRBD1. The length of the CDR3 is 15 residues. Germline lookup yields CDR1 SGHDT and CDR2 YYEEEE. Losses at the gene ends were 7 bases for V and 0 bases for J; bases not matched to a gene: 7. CDR3 amino acids: CASLGTGKANYGYTF. The CDR3 DNA sequence: TGTGCCAGCCTCGGGACAGGGAAGGCTAACTATGGCTACACCTTC.

The rearrangement joins TRBV24-1 to TRBJ1-5, with D perhaps matching TRBD1 (5 bases). The CDR3 totals 15 residues. Germline V gene lookup returns CDR1 KGHDR and CDR2 SFDVKD. Trimming removed 10 bases at V and 0 bases at J, with 15 bases between. The DNA of the CDR3 is TGTGCCACACAGGACGGATCCTATAGCAATCAGCCCCAGCATTTT. Encoded protein: CATQDGSYSNQPQHF.

V gene TRBV7-6 combines with J gene TRBJ2-1; 8 nucleotides match TRBD2. V gave up 5 bases and J gave up 3 bases; unmatched junction bases: 6. The germline V gene has CDR1 SGHVS and CDR2 FNYEAQ. CDR3 size: 15 residues. The CDR3 spells CASSPGLAGYNEQFF. The DNA of the CDR3 is TGTGCCAGCAGCCCGGGTCTAGCGGGCTACAATGAGCAGTTCTTC.

J is TRBJ2-2 and V is TRBV4-2; perhaps TRBD2 as D (5 bases). Trimming shortened V by 0 bases and J by 6 bases, and 8 bases separated the two germline ends. The germline V gene has CDR1 LGHNA and CDR2 YNFKEQ. CDR3 length: 14 residues. The CDR3 region is CASSQERRAGELFF. Here the CDR3 DNA reads TGTGCCAGCAGCCAAGAGAGGCGGGCCGGGGAGCTGTTTTTT.

J is TRBJ2-7 and V is TRBV24-1; TRBD2 matches 11 bases. The CDR3 is 17 residues long. Germline-derived CDR1 and CDR2 are KGHDR and SFDVKD. Trimming took 4 bases from V and 5 from J; bases not matched to a gene: 12. CDR3 loop: CATSDTTTSGSRNEQYF. The DNA of the CDR3 is TGTGCCACCAGTGACACGACAACTAGCGGGAGTCGTAACGAGCAGTACTTC.

This clone was found a few times. The chain uses TRBV10-3 and TRBJ1-6, with TRBD1 as a possible D gene (6 bases). The germline gives CDR1 ENHRY, CDR2 SYGVKD. The CDR3 sequence is 15 residues long. The V end lost 0 bases, the J end lost 7 bases, and 10 bases lay between the germline ends. In DNA form, the CDR3 reads TGTGCCATCAGTGAGTCTAACAGGGTCAATTCACCCCTCCACTTT. Translated, it gives CAISESNRVNSPLHF.

The chain is built from TRBV7-2 and TRBJ2-5; D unclear. Trimming removed 0 bases at V and 1 base at J, with 6 bases between. Per germline, CDR1 SGHTA and CDR2 FQGNSA. The CDR3 is 14 amino acids. CDR3 amino acids: CASSLAGVQETQYF. CDR3 nucleotides: TGTGCCAGCAGCTTAGCGGGCGTCCAAGAGACCCAGTACTTC. Drawing the rest from reference TRBV7-2 and TRBJ2-5, the complete variable domain is GAGVSQSPSNKVTEKGKDVELRCDPISGHTALYWYRQSLGQGLEFLIYFQGNSAPDKSGLPSDRFSAERTGGSVSTLTIQRTQQEDSAVYLCASSLAGVQETQYFGPGTRLLVL.

J is TRBJ2-5 and V is TRBV11-2; D not certain. Trimming shortened V by 8 bases and J by 2 bases, and 12 bases separated the two germline ends. This CDR3 has 13 amino acids. The V gene's germline CDR1 is SGHAT and CDR2 FQNNGV. CDR3 amino acids: CASGLDLQETQYF. The CDR3 nucleotides are TGTGCCAGCGGATTAGACTTACAAGAGACCCAGTACTTC.

A single count supports this clone. The CDR3, as DNA: TGTGCCAGCAGGGGGGCCCAACAGGGGGCAGACACCATATATTTT. Translating gives CASRGAQQGADTIYF. J is TRBJ1-3 and V is TRBV6-1, with 9 bases identical to TRBD1. With V trimmed by 6 bases and J by 8 bases, 11 bases remained unmatched. The germline gives CDR1 MNHNS, CDR2 SASEGT. The CDR3 consists of 15 residues.

The rearrangement uses TRBV4-2 and TRBJ2-5; D gene unclear. Germline CDR1 reads LGHNA; CDR2 reads YNFKEQ. Trimming removed 1 base at V and 0 bases at J, with 21 bases between. CDR3 length equals 19 residues. CDR3 sequence (DNA): TGTGCCAGCAGCCAAGGTGAGGCAGTCAACCGAAGGTACCAAGAGACCCAGTACTTC. Translating it yields CASSQGEAVNRRYQETQYF.

The genes are TRBV2 and TRBJ1-1; D possibly corresponds to TRBD1 (5 bases). With 9 bases removed from V and 4 bases from J, the gap between germline ends came to 15 bases. There are 13 residues in the CDR3. The germline CDR1 and CDR2 sequences are SNHLY and FYNNEI. The CDR3 loop is CARFREGFTEAFF. CDR3 sequence (DNA): TGTGCCAGGTTCAGGGAAGGGTTCACTGAAGCTTTCTTT.

The V gene is TRBV11-2, the J gene TRBJ2-3; possible D gene TRBD2, 5 bases. The germline V and J ends were trimmed by 3 bases and 4 bases, with 8 bases remaining between them. The germline gives CDR1 SGHAT, CDR2 FQNNGV. The CDR3 totals 13 residues. This CDR3 reads CASSLPGADTQYF. The CDR3 DNA is TGTGCCAGCAGCTTGCCCGGGGCAGATACGCAGTATTTT.